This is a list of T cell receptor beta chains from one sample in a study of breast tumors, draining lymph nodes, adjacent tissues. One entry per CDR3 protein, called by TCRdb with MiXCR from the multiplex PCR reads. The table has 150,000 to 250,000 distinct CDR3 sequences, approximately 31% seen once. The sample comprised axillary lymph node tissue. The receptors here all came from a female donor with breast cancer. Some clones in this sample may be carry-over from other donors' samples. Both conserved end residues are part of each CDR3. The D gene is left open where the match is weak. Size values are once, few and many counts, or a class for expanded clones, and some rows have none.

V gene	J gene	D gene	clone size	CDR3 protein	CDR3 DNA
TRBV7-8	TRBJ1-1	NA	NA	CASSLRRTSTEAFF	TGTGCCAGCAGCTTACGGCGGACGAGCACTGAAGCTTTCTTT
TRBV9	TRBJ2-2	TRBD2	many	CASSVGGSGTGELFF	TGTGCCAGCAGCGTAGGTGGTAGCGGGACCGGGGAGCTGTTTTTT
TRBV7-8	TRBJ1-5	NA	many	CASSPQLGVDQPQHF	TGTGCCAGCAGCCCCCAGCTCGGGGTGGATCAGCCCCAGCATTTT
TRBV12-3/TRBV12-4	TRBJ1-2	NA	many	CASSWGRQDGYTF	TGTGCCAGCAGCTGGGGAAGGCAGGATGGCTACACCTTC
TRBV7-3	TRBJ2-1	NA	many	CASSLNRDLYNEQFF	TGTGCCAGCAGCTTAAACAGGGATCTTTACAATGAGCAGTTCTTC
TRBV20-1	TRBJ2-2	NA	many	CSASRQGNTGELFF	TGCAGTGCTAGTAGGCAGGGGAACACCGGGGAGCTGTTTTTT
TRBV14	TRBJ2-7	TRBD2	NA	CASSQLLAGPSYEQYF	TGTGCCAGCAGCCAGCTACTAGCGGGGCCCTCCTACGAGCAGTACTTC
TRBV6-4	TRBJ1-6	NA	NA	CASSDSGRGNNSPLHF	TGTGCCAGCAGTGACTCCGGCAGGGGCAACAATTCACCCCTCCACTTT
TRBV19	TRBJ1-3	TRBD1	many	CASSPTPRTGGRSGNTIYF	TGTGCCAGTAGTCCAACTCCCCGGACAGGGGGCCGATCTGGAAACACCATATATTTT
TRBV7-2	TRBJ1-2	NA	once	CASSLGSPAETNYGYTF	TGTGCCAGCAGCTTGGGATCCCCCGCGGAGACTAACTATGGCTACACCTTC
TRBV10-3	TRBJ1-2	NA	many	CAISESTGAVGFGTF	NA
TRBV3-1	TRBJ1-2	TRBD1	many	CASSQDPGQGAPLF	TGTGCCAGCAGCCAAGATCCGGGACAGGGTGCGCCGCTCTTC
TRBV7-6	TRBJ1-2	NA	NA	CASSLRLRDYGYTF	TGTGCCAGCAGCTTACGGCTCAGGGACTATGGCTACACCTTC
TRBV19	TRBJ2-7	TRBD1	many	CASSMGTGSYEQYF	TGTGCCAGTAGTATGGGGACAGGGTCCTACGAGCAGTACTTC
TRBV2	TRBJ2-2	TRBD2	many	CASIRASGLSNTGELFF	TGTGCCAGCATAAGGGCTAGCGGCCTTTCGAACACCGGGGAGCTGTTTTTT
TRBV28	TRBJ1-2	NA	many	CASSLPLRGYTF	TGTGCCAGCAGTTTACCCCTCCGCGGCTACACCTTC
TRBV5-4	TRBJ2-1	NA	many	CASSVSGTMGNEQFF	TGTGCCAGCAGCGTTAGCGGCACTATGGGGAATGAGCAGTTCTTC
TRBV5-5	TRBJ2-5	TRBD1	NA	CASSVQGARKTQYF	TGTGCCAGCAGCGTACAGGGGGCAAGGAAGACCCAGTACTTC
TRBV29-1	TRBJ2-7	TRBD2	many	CSVAAGGPYEQYF	TGCAGCGTTGCGGCGGGAGGACCCTACGAGCAGTACTTC
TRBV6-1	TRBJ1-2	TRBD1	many	CASSRRPRDRSNGYTF	TGTGCCAGCAGCCGCCGTCCCCGGGACAGGAGCAATGGCTACACCTTC
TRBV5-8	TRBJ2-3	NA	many	CASSDPTRSTDTQYF	TGTGCCAGCAGCGACCCGACCCGTTCCACAGATACGCAGTATTTT
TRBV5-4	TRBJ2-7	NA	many	CASSSGGQSYEQYF	TGTGCCAGCAGCTCGGGAGGACAGTCCTACGAGCAGTACTTC
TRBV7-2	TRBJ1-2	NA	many	CASSLAGANPNYGYTF	TGTGCCAGCAGCTTAGCGGGGGCTAACCCTAACTATGGCTACACCTTC
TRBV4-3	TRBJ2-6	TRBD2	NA	CASSFSAGNEANVLTF	TGCGCCAGCAGCTTCTCAGCGGGAAACGAGGCCAACGTCCTGACTTTC
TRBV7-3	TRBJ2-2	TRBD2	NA	CASSQGAVLAGSNTGELFF	TGTGCCAGCAGCCAAGGGGCGGTTTTAGCGGGAAGCAACACCGGGGAGCTGTTTTTT
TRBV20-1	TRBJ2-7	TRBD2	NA	CSARGSSGSPEQYF	TGCAGTGCTAGAGGGTCTAGCGGGAGTCCCGAGCAGTACTTC
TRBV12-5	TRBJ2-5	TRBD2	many	CASGLAGEETQYF	TGTGCTAGTGGTCTAGCGGGAGAGGAGACCCAGTACTTC
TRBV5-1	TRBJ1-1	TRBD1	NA	CASSTQGGRPIEAFF	TGCGCCAGCAGCACACAGGGGGGCAGGCCGATTGAAGCTTTCTTT
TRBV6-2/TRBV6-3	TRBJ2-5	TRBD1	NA	CASKRGLGIGETQYF	TGTGCCAGCAAAAGGGGGCTGGGGATAGGGGAGACCCAGTACTTC
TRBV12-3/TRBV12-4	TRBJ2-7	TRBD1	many	CASSLKDRGPYEQYF	TGTGCCAGCAGTTTGAAGGACAGGGGCCCCTACGAGCAGTACTTC
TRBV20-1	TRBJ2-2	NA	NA	CSARGGRGTGELFF	TGCAGTGCTAGAGGGGGTCGTGGCACCGGGGAGCTGTTTTTT
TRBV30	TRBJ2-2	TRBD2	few	CAWSVLTGLAGGPGELFF	TGTGCCTGGAGTGTACTGACGGGACTAGCGGGGGGGCCCGGGGAGCTGTTTTTT
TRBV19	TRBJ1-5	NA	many	CASSNAGIGSNQPQHF	TGTGCCAGTAGTAACGCAGGTATCGGTAGCAATCAGCCCCAGCATTTT
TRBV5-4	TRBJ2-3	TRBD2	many	CASSLALAGGRADTQYF	TGTGCCAGCAGCTTGGCCCTAGCGGGGGGGCGGGCGGATACGCAGTATTTT
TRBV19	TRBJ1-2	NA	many	CASRWGNYGYTF	TGTGCCAGTCGTTGGGGGAACTATGGCTACACCTTC
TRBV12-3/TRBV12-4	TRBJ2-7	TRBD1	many	CASRPQGNPYEQYF	TGTGCCAGCAGGCCACAGGGGAACCCCTACGAGCAGTACTTC
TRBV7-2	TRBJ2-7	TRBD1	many	CASSLALSRQGVSYEQYF	TGTGCCAGCAGCTTAGCGCTTTCGAGACAGGGGGTCTCCTACGAGCAGTACTTC
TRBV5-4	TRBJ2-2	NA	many	CASSSETGELFF	TGTGCCAGCAGCTCGGAAACCGGGGAGCTGTTTTTT
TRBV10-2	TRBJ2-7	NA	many	CASSERLRGGAWEQYF	TGCGCCAGCAGTGAGAGGTTGAGAGGGGGAGCGTGGGAGCAGTACTTC
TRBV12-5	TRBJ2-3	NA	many	CASGYGTDTQYF	TGTGCTAGTGGCTACGGGACAGATACGCAGTATTTT
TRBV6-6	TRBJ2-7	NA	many	CASRLMNEQYF	TGTGCCAGCAGGCTAATGAACGAGCAGTACTTC
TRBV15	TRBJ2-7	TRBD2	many	CATSPGLAGYEQYF	TGTGCCACCAGTCCCGGACTAGCGGGGTACGAGCAGTACTTC
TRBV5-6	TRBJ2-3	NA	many	CASSPRILDTQYF	TGTGCCAGCAGCCCCCGAATCCTAGATACGCAGTATTTT
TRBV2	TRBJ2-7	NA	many	CASRDQGGGGSYEQYF	TGTGCCAGCAGAGACCAAGGTGGAGGAGGCTCCTACGAGCAGTACTTC
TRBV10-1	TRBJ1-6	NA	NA	CAGSETGDSPLHF	TGCGCCGGCAGTGAGACAGGAGATTCGCCCCTCCACTTT